A selection of T cell receptor beta chains follows, all from one sample in a study of cytomegalovirus exposure and HLA in healthy donors. Repertoires were generated with immunoSEQ multiplex PCR, while TCRdb's copy carries only in-frame clones and drops some. The table lists over 90,000 clones, 55% to 75% of them singletons. Material: PBMCs. The receptors here all came from a man between 60 and 75 years old in good health and CMV-seronegative. The CDR3 runs from the conserved cysteine through the conserved F or W. A D gene is named only where the DNA matches it firmly. Clone size is given for some rows only: seen once, a few or many times, or a class if the clone is expanded.

clone_size: once
j_call: TRBJ1-1
d_call: TRBD1
v_call: TRBV28
cdr3_aa: CASGIGQGTSEAFF
cdr3_nt: TGTGCCAGCGGAATTGGACAGGGTACCTCTGAAGCTTTCTTT

clone_size: few
j_call: TRBJ2-3
d_call: TRBD2
v_call: TRBV6-1
cdr3_aa: CASSVFRRGSSTDTQYF
cdr3_nt: TGTGCCAGCAGTGTTTTTCGGCGGGGGTCTAGCACAGATACGCAGTATTTT

clone_size: .
j_call: TRBJ1-4
d_call: TRBD1
v_call: TRBV6-5
cdr3_aa: CASSLSGTGGEKLFF
cdr3_nt: TGTGCCAGCAGCCTATCCGGGACAGGGGGTGAAAAACTGTTTTTT

clone_size: .
j_call: TRBJ2-7
d_call: TRBD2
v_call: TRBV11-1
cdr3_aa: CASSLGTGGSYEQYF
cdr3_nt: TGTGCCAGCAGCTTAGGGACGGGGGGGAGCTACGAGCAGTACTTC

clone_size: few
j_call: TRBJ2-4
d_call: .
v_call: TRBV6-5
cdr3_aa: CASSYSGNLENIQYF
cdr3_nt: TGTGCCAGCAGTTACTCGGGCAACCTTGAGAACATTCAGTACTTC

clone_size: .
j_call: TRBJ2-1
d_call: TRBD2
v_call: TRBV19
cdr3_aa: CASSLLAGWGPYNEQFF
cdr3_nt: TGTGCCAGTAGTTTATTAGCGGGATGGGGTCCCTACAATGAGCAGTTCTTC

clone_size: .
j_call: TRBJ2-3
d_call: .
v_call: TRBV6-1
cdr3_aa: CASRVSGGGTDTQYF
cdr3_nt: TGTGCCAGCAGGGTTAGCGGAGGGGGCACAGATACGCAGTATTTT

clone_size: once
j_call: TRBJ2-7
d_call: TRBD2
v_call: TRBV5-1
cdr3_aa: CASSVRFGGSYEQYF
cdr3_nt: TGCGCCAGCAGCGTAAGGTTCGGCGGGAGCTACGAGCAGTACTTC

clone_size: .
j_call: TRBJ2-7
d_call: TRBD2
v_call: TRBV27
cdr3_aa: CASRGLAGGSTYEQYF
cdr3_nt: TGTGCCAGCAGGGGACTAGCGGGAGGATCTACCTACGAGCAGTACTTC

clone_size: few
j_call: TRBJ2-3
d_call: TRBD2
v_call: TRBV7-3
cdr3_aa: CASSPGLAATITDTQYF
cdr3_nt: TGTGCCAGCAGCCCTGGACTAGCGGCAACGATCACAGATACGCAGTATTTT

clone_size: .
j_call: TRBJ2-7
d_call: .
v_call: TRBV7-9
cdr3_aa: CASSFYRAYEQYF
cdr3_nt: TGTGCCAGCAGCTTTTACAGGGCCTACGAGCAGTACTTC

clone_size: .
j_call: TRBJ2-7
d_call: .
v_call: TRBV11-2
cdr3_aa: CASSFSTGDTYEQYF
cdr3_nt: TGTGCCAGCAGCTTTTCGACAGGAGACACCTACGAGCAGTACTTC

clone_size: .
j_call: TRBJ1-1
d_call: TRBD1
v_call: TRBV27
cdr3_aa: CASSLEGTGRLEAFF
cdr3_nt: TGCGCCAGCAGTTTAGAGGGGACAGGGAGGTTAGAGGCTTTCTTT

clone_size: .
j_call: TRBJ2-5
d_call: TRBD1
v_call: TRBV14
cdr3_aa: CASSQGTGARAETQYF
cdr3_nt: TGTGCCAGCAGCCAAGGGACAGGGGCAAGGGCGGAGACCCAGTACTTC

clone_size: .
j_call: TRBJ2-1
d_call: TRBD1
v_call: TRBV4-1
cdr3_aa: CASSSRQGSEQFF
cdr3_nt: TGCGCCAGCAGCTCCAGACAGGGATCTGAGCAGTTCTTC

clone_size: .
j_call: TRBJ1-1
d_call: TRBD1
v_call: TRBV5-6
cdr3_aa: CASSLPVGGRTEAFF
cdr3_nt: TGTGCCAGCAGCCTCCCGGTAGGGGGCCGCACTGAAGCTTTCTTT

clone_size: few
j_call: TRBJ2-5
d_call: TRBD1
v_call: TRBV2
cdr3_aa: CASGKTGHPETQYF
cdr3_nt: TGTGCCAGCGGAAAGACAGGGCATCCAGAGACCCAGTACTTC

clone_size: .
j_call: TRBJ2-7
d_call: .
v_call: TRBV7-2
cdr3_aa: CASTLVGGSSYEQYF
cdr3_nt: TGTGCCAGCACCCTGGTTGGGGGGAGCTCCTACGAGCAGTACTTC

clone_size: .
j_call: TRBJ2-7
d_call: TRBD1
v_call: TRBV7-9
cdr3_aa: CASSRQGAVEQYF
cdr3_nt: TGTGCCAGCAGCAGACAGGGGGCAGTCGAGCAGTACTTC

clone_size: few
j_call: TRBJ2-7
d_call: TRBD1
v_call: TRBV14
cdr3_aa: CASSQTGGSVYEQYF
cdr3_nt: TGTGCCAGCAGCCAGACAGGGGGTTCGGTCTACGAGCAGTACTTC

clone_size: .
j_call: TRBJ2-7
d_call: .
v_call: TRBV5-6
cdr3_aa: CASSLGPTGPTKEQYF
cdr3_nt: TGTGCCAGCAGCTTGGGGCCGACAGGACCTACGAAAGAGCAGTACTTC

clone_size: .
j_call: TRBJ1-4
d_call: .
v_call: TRBV5-1
cdr3_aa: CASSPGTILGATNEKLFF
cdr3_nt: TGCGCCAGCAGCCCCGGGACAATCCTCGGTGCAACTAATGAAAAACTGTTTTTT

clone_size: .
j_call: TRBJ2-1
d_call: .
v_call: TRBV2
cdr3_aa: CASSVKRALGEQFF
cdr3_nt: TGTGCCAGCAGCGTAAAGCGGGCTCTGGGTGAGCAGTTCTTC

clone_size: .
j_call: TRBJ2-2
d_call: .
v_call: TRBV7-9
cdr3_aa: CASSLDRRNTGELFF
cdr3_nt: TGTGCCAGCAGCTTAGACAGGAGGAACACCGGGGAGCTGTTTTTT

clone_size: .
j_call: TRBJ1-2
d_call: .
v_call: TRBV10-3
cdr3_aa: CAISEHPPGVGGYTF
cdr3_nt: TGTGCCATCAGTGAGCACCCCCCAGGGGTAGGTGGCTACACCTTC

clone_size: few
j_call: TRBJ1-4
d_call: TRBD1
v_call: TRBV15
cdr3_aa: CATSRGQGAAEKLFF
cdr3_nt: TGTGCCACCAGCAGAGGCCAGGGGGCGGCTGAAAAACTGTTTTTT

clone_size: .
j_call: TRBJ1-5
d_call: TRBD1
v_call: TRBV18
cdr3_aa: CASSPGQPNQPQHF
cdr3_nt: TGTGCCAGCTCCCCGGGACAGCCGAATCAGCCCCAGCATTTT

clone_size: .
j_call: TRBJ1-4
d_call: .
v_call: TRBV5-8
cdr3_aa: CASSSDTINEKLFF
cdr3_nt: TGTGCCAGCAGCTCGGACACCATTAATGAAAAACTGTTTTTT

clone_size: .
j_call: TRBJ1-3
d_call: .
v_call: TRBV2
cdr3_aa: CASSRISGNTIYF
cdr3_nt: TGTGCCAGCAGCAGGATCTCTGGAAACACCATATATTTT

clone_size: .
j_call: TRBJ2-5
d_call: TRBD1
v_call: TRBV5-1
cdr3_aa: CASSWGQGGETQYF
cdr3_nt: TGTGCCAGCAGCTGGGGACAGGGAGGAGAGACCCAGTACTTC

clone_size: .
j_call: TRBJ1-3
d_call: .
v_call: TRBV5-1
cdr3_aa: CASSLGSSGNTIYF
cdr3_nt: TGCGCCAGCAGCTTGGGTAGCTCTGGAAACACCATATATTTT

clone_size: few
j_call: TRBJ2-3
d_call: TRBD2
v_call: TRBV6-5
cdr3_aa: CASSNSLAGSDTQYF
cdr3_nt: TGTGCCAGCAGTAACTCACTAGCGGGATCAGATACGCAGTATTTT

clone_size: .
j_call: TRBJ2-5
d_call: TRBD2
v_call: TRBV6-1
cdr3_aa: CAGRAGATQETQYF
cdr3_nt: TGTGCCGGCAGAGCGGGAGCCACACAAGAGACCCAGTACTTC

clone_size: .
j_call: TRBJ1-1
d_call: .
v_call: TRBV28
cdr3_aa: CASSLPSVQGAEAFF
cdr3_nt: TGTGCCAGCAGTCTGCCATCCGTACAGGGCGCTGAAGCTTTCTTT

clone_size: .
j_call: TRBJ2-3
d_call: TRBD2
v_call: TRBV5-1
cdr3_aa: CASSLGRGDPSTDTQYF
cdr3_nt: TGCGCCAGCAGCTTGGGGCGGGGGGATCCTAGCACAGATACGCAGTATTTT

clone_size: .
j_call: TRBJ2-1
d_call: .
v_call: TRBV2
cdr3_aa: CASSVGESSYNEQFF
cdr3_nt: TGTGCCAGCAGTGTTGGGGAGAGCTCCTACAATGAGCAGTTCTTC

clone_size: .
j_call: TRBJ1-1
d_call: .
v_call: TRBV29-1
cdr3_aa: CSVGMRPTELHTEAFF
cdr3_nt: TGCAGCGTTGGTATGCGCCCGACAGAGCTACACACTGAAGCTTTCTTT

clone_size: .
j_call: TRBJ1-1
d_call: TRBD1
v_call: TRBV6-5
cdr3_aa: CASSGQGRGVAFF
cdr3_nt: TGTGCCAGCAGTGGACAGGGTCGAGGGGTAGCTTTCTTT

clone_size: .
j_call: TRBJ2-3
d_call: .
v_call: TRBV2
cdr3_aa: CASSPTEGTDTQYF
cdr3_nt: TGTGCCAGCAGCCCTACTGAGGGCACAGATACGCAGTATTTT

clone_size: .
j_call: TRBJ2-2
d_call: TRBD1
v_call: TRBV7-9
cdr3_aa: CASGAGTGTSGELFF
cdr3_nt: TGTGCCAGCGGCGCCGGGACAGGGACTTCCGGGGAGCTGTTTTTT

clone_size: .
j_call: TRBJ2-2
d_call: .
v_call: TRBV15
cdr3_aa: CATSRRPQKGTGELFF
cdr3_nt: TGTGCCACCAGCAGGCGGCCCCAAAAGGGGACCGGGGAGCTGTTTTTT

clone_size: .
j_call: TRBJ1-1
d_call: .
v_call: TRBV18
cdr3_aa: CASSPPGRVTEAFF
cdr3_nt: TGTGCCAGCTCACCTCCAGGGAGGGTCACTGAAGCTTTCTTT

clone_size: few
j_call: TRBJ1-2
d_call: TRBD1
v_call: TRBV9
cdr3_aa: CASTIEGQGARGYTF
cdr3_nt: TGTGCCAGCACGATTGAAGGACAGGGGGCGCGGGGCTACACCTTC

clone_size: .
j_call: TRBJ2-1
d_call: TRBD1
v_call: TRBV5-4
cdr3_aa: CASSLTGANLWNEQFF
cdr3_nt: TGTGCCAGCAGCTTGACAGGGGCGAATCTTTGGAATGAGCAGTTCTTC

clone_size: few
j_call: TRBJ1-5
d_call: .
v_call: TRBV14
cdr3_aa: CASSQDLYSNQPQHF
cdr3_nt: TGTGCCAGCAGCCAAGACTTATATAGCAATCAGCCCCAGCATTTT

clone_size: once
j_call: TRBJ2-1
d_call: TRBD2
v_call: TRBV7-3
cdr3_aa: CASSLAGGYNEQFF
cdr3_nt: TGTGCCAGCAGCCTAGCGGGGGGGTACAATGAGCAGTTCTTC

clone_size: .
j_call: TRBJ1-4
d_call: TRBD1
v_call: TRBV11-2
cdr3_aa: CASSGTGGGKLFF
cdr3_nt: TGTGCCAGCAGCGGGACAGGGGGCGGAAAACTGTTTTTT

clone_size: .
j_call: TRBJ2-5
d_call: TRBD2
v_call: TRBV30
cdr3_aa: CAWSVGAGGETQYF
cdr3_nt: TGTGCCTGGAGTGTGGGGGCGGGAGGGGAGACCCAGTACTTC

clone_size: once
j_call: TRBJ2-7
d_call: TRBD1
v_call: TRBV18
cdr3_aa: CASSQYRDRSYEQYF
cdr3_nt: TGTGCCAGCTCACAGTACCGGGACAGGTCCTACGAGCAGTACTTC

clone_size: once
j_call: TRBJ1-4
d_call: .
v_call: TRBV9
cdr3_aa: CASSLPGGAVHEKLFF
cdr3_nt: TGTGCCAGCAGCCTCCCTGGGGGGGCTGTTCATGAAAAACTGTTTTTT

clone_size: .
j_call: TRBJ2-7
d_call: .
v_call: TRBV28
cdr3_aa: CASSPRSSRAYEQYF
cdr3_nt: TGTGCCAGCTCACCTCGGAGCTCACGGGCCTACGAGCAGTACTTC

clone_size: .
j_call: TRBJ2-1
d_call: .
v_call: TRBV19
cdr3_aa: CASNGGYRVSYNEQFF
cdr3_nt: TGTGCCAGTAATGGAGGTTACCGAGTCTCCTACAATGAGCAGTTCTTC

clone_size: .
j_call: TRBJ1-2
d_call: TRBD1
v_call: TRBV7-9
cdr3_aa: CASSPGGQNYGYTF
cdr3_nt: TGTGCCAGCAGCCCCGGGGGACAGAACTATGGCTACACCTTC

clone_size: once
j_call: TRBJ2-3
d_call: TRBD2
v_call: TRBV2
cdr3_aa: CASRALAGASTDTQYF
cdr3_nt: TGTGCCAGCAGAGCCCTAGCGGGAGCTAGCACAGATACGCAGTATTTT

clone_size: .
j_call: TRBJ1-1
d_call: .
v_call: TRBV19
cdr3_aa: CASSMTMWGDNTEAFF
cdr3_nt: TGTGCCAGTAGTATGACGATGTGGGGCGATAACACTGAAGCTTTCTTT